The clone carrying this T cell receptor (beta chain) occurred many times. The target antigen is unknown. Amplified TCR beta CDR3 regions were obtained using RNA transcripts as template. An opening RT-PCR round employed HTBI primers and preceded a second-round multiplex PCR. Each CDR3 protein gets one entry after TCRdb re-called the multiplex PCR reads with MiXCR. There are about 620,000 distinct CDR3 sequences in the sample; approximately 22% occur only once, and approximately 6.9% lies in the top ten. This CDR3 comprises 13 residues. Trimming at V came to 5 bases and at J to 6 bases, leaving 2 bases not matched to a gene. The sample is drawn from a study of Graves' ophthalmopathy and Graves' hyperthyroidism. Study conclusions and caveats: Discrimination between ophthalmopathy and stable hyperthyroidism by a 13-signature model showed about 88% sensitivity and almost 83% specificity.

Ophthalmopathy not arising within 18 months of follow-up defined hyperthyroidism as stable. Patients in the hyperthyroidism group, adults aged 18 to 65, were newly diagnosed, under 2 months' duration. The PBMC fraction was derived from more than 8 ml of fresh peripheral blood. The rearrangement links TRBV12-3 or TRBV12-4 to TRBJ2-2, with 8 bases that match TRBD1. Sequences were obtained from peripheral blood. The source is a woman between 18 and 29 years old with stable Graves' hyperthyroidism. Some clones in this sample may be carry-over from other donors' samples. CDR3 sequence: CASSRTGSGELFF. In DNA form, the CDR3 reads TGTGCCAGCAGTAGGACAGGGTCCGGGGAGCTGTTTTTT.